These T cell receptor beta chains were read from a single sample in a study of shared clonotypes between healthy human individuals. Clones were sequenced by immunoSEQ multiplex PCR, and TCRdb holds only the in-frame ones, with some missing. The sample records 600,000 to 700,000 clones, around 78% being singletons. The material sequenced was memory CD4+ T cells sorted from blood. These receptors came from a woman in her 30s in good health. CDR3s include the opening cysteine and the closing phenylalanine or tryptophan. The D gene is left open where the match is weak. Not every row has a clone size; where given, it reads once, few, many or a size class.

14	TRBV19	TRBD1	-	TRBJ2-2	CASSGDRITGELFF	TGTGCCAGTAGTGGGGACAGGATCACCGGGGAGCTGTTTTTT
17	TRBV28	TRBD1	few	TRBJ1-1	CASSLYGPTGMNTEAFF	TGTGCCAGCAGTTTATATGGCCCGACAGGGATGAACACTGAAGCTTTCTTT
16	TRBV14	-	-	TRBJ2-7	CASSQDPFGMSYEQYF	TGTGCCAGCAGCCAAGATCCATTTGGAATGTCCTACGAGCAGTACTTC
15	TRBV5-8	-	-	TRBJ2-7	CASSLVAGGNYEQYF	TGTGCCAGCAGCTTGGTGGCAGGGGGGAACTACGAGCAGTACTTC
18	TRBV19	-	-	TRBJ1-5	CASSQTGGGLYSNQPQHF	TGTGCCAGTAGTCAGACAGGTGGGGGGCTTTATAGCAATCAGCCCCAGCATTTT
15	TRBV27	TRBD2	few	TRBJ2-2	CASKLAGVNTGELFF	TGTGCCAGCAAACTAGCGGGAGTGAACACCGGGGAGCTGTTTTTT
14	TRBV10-2	-	-	TRBJ2-7	CASSEMQGAWEQYF	TGCGCCAGCAGTGAAATGCAAGGGGCATGGGAGCAGTACTTC
15	TRBV28	-	-	TRBJ2-7	CASSLSQGSADEQYF	TGTGCCAGCAGTTTGTCCCAAGGGTCGGCGGACGAGCAGTACTTC
15	TRBV27	-	-	TRBJ2-7	CASTSLTTTSYEQYF	TGTGCCAGCACCTCCCTTACAACCACTTCCTACGAGCAGTACTTC
15	TRBV11-3	-	-	TRBJ2-3	CASSLQGGSLDTQYF	TGTGCCAGCAGCTTGCAGGGGGGGTCTTTGGATACGCAGTATTTT
16	TRBV6-1	TRBD2	once	TRBJ2-1	CASSEFPAGAYNEQFF	TGTGCCAGCAGTGAATTTCCAGCGGGAGCTTACAATGAGCAGTTCTTC
13	TRBV10-3	-	-	TRBJ1-5	CAVRPGINQPQHF	TGTGCCGTCCGTCCGGGTATCAATCAGCCCCAGCATTTT
16	TRBV4-1	-	-	TRBJ2-7	CASSQTGQRLLLEQYF	TGCGCCAGCAGCCAAACTGGGCAGCGCTTATTACTCGAGCAGTACTTC
13	TRBV6-6	-	-	TRBJ2-1	CASSLSRDNEQFF	TGTGCCAGCAGTTTATCACGGGACAATGAGCAGTTCTTC
15	TRBV19	-	few	TRBJ1-1	CATLDPGRTFTEAFF	TGTGCCACCCTAGACCCGGGCAGAACCTTCACTGAAGCTTTCTTT
17	TRBV6-1	-	-	TRBJ2-4	CASSGRAPTLAKNIQYF	TGTGCCAGCAGTGGCCGGGCCCCAACCCTAGCCAAAAACATTCAGTACTTC
14	TRBV2	TRBD1	few	TRBJ1-5	CASSLTGMGQPQHF	TGTGCCAGCAGTCTGACAGGGATGGGGCAGCCCCAGCATTTT
16	TRBV4-1	-	-	TRBJ2-5	CASSQDGAGALETQYF	TGCGCCAGCAGCCAAGATGGGGCAGGGGCTCTGGAGACCCAGTACTTC
12	TRBV11-3	-	-	TRBJ1-2	CASSLRGYGYTF	TGTGCCAGCAGCTTGCGGGGATATGGCTACACCTTC
14	TRBV7-2	-	once	TRBJ2-7	CASSSSTGPYEQYF	TGTGCCAGCAGCTCCAGCACAGGGCCCTACGAGCAGTACTTC
15	TRBV4-1	TRBD1	-	TRBJ2-1	CASSQGQGIWNEQFF	TGCGCCAGCAGCCAGGGACAGGGGATTTGGAATGAGCAGTTCTTC
17	TRBV14	TRBD2	-	TRBJ2-1	CASSQTLLAAGYNEQFF	TGTGCCAGCAGCCAAACCTTACTAGCGGCAGGTTACAATGAGCAGTTCTTC
12	TRBV5-5	-	-	TRBJ2-7	CASSLAEREQYF	TGTGCCAGCAGCTTGGCCGAGCGCGAGCAGTACTTC
13	TRBV29-1	-	-	TRBJ1-1	CSVVGRLNTEAFF	TGCAGCGTTGTGGGTCGGCTGAACACTGAAGCTTTCTTT
12	TRBV9	-	few	TRBJ1-4	CASSVRLEKLFF	TGTGCCAGCAGCGTACGATTGGAAAAACTGTTTTTT
13	TRBV30	-	-	TRBJ2-7	CAWSVTAFYEQYF	TGTGCCTGGAGTGTTACAGCCTTCTACGAGCAGTACTTC
13	TRBV6-1	-	-	TRBJ1-4	CASSAYLNEKLFF	TGTGCCAGCAGTGCTTACCTGAATGAAAAACTGTTTTTT
14	TRBV19	-	few	TRBJ1-2	CASSRRRGGYGYTF	TGTGCCAGTAGCCGACGTCGGGGGGGCTATGGCTACACCTTC
13	TRBV4-2	-	-	TRBJ2-7	CASSQDRSYEQYF	TGTGCCAGCAGCCAAGACAGGTCCTACGAGCAGTACTTC
15	TRBV6-5	TRBD2	-	TRBJ2-1	CASSQERGIYNEQFF	TGTGCCAGCAGTCAAGAGCGGGGCATCTACAATGAGCAGTTCTTC
16	TRBV4-1	-	-	TRBJ2-1	CASSQGGKSSYNEQFF	TGCGCCAGCAGCCAAGGCGGGAAGAGCTCCTACAATGAGCAGTTCTTC
17	TRBV19	TRBD1	-	TRBJ1-2	CASSMSGQGATDYGYTF	TGTGCCAGTAGTATGTCCGGACAGGGGGCGACTGACTATGGCTACACCTTC
13	TRBV30	TRBD1	-	TRBJ2-1	CAWIGTGVNEQFF	TGTGCCTGGATTGGGACAGGGGTCAATGAGCAGTTCTTC
15	TRBV27	-	once	TRBJ2-2	CASSFGGRNTGELFF	TGTGCCAGCAGTTTTGGGGGGAGGAACACCGGGGAGCTGTTTTTT
16	TRBV30	TRBD1	-	TRBJ2-7	CAWSVVGTGRSYEQYF	TGTGCCTGGAGTGTAGTCGGGACAGGGAGATCCTACGAGCAGTACTTC
17	TRBV7-8	TRBD1	many	TRBJ1-5	CASSFGLTGGSNQPQHF	TGTGCCAGCAGCTTTGGATTGACAGGGGGTAGCAATCAGCCCCAGCATTTT
15	TRBV7-8	TRBD2	-	TRBJ2-7	CASSLRGRPSYEQYF	TGTGCCAGCAGCTTACGCGGGAGACCCTCCTACGAGCAGTACTTC
15	TRBV27	-	-	TRBJ2-1	CASRSFTASYNEQFF	TGTGCCAGCAGATCATTTACGGCATCCTACAATGAGCAGTTCTTC
19	TRBV5-1	-	-	TRBJ2-5	CASSLGPIISQILQETQYF	TGCGCCAGCAGCTTGGGGCCAATCATCAGCCAAATTCTTCAAGAGACCCAGTACTTC
12	TRBV2	-	-	TRBJ2-7	CASTNSLREQYF	TGTGCCAGCACTAACAGTCTACGCGAGCAGTACTTC
13	TRBV6-4	-	-	TRBJ2-1	CATRGRERGEQFF	TGTGCCACCCGGGGGCGGGAGAGGGGTGAGCAGTTCTTC
14	TRBV30	-	-	TRBJ2-7	CAWRGKQGSYEQYF	TGTGCCTGGAGGGGAAAACAGGGATCCTACGAGCAGTACTTC
16	TRBV10-2	-	-	TRBJ1-1	CASGGAGVNGNTEAFF	TGCGCCAGCGGGGGGGCTGGAGTTAATGGAAACACTGAAGCTTTCTTT
13	TRBV7-2	-	-	TRBJ1-5	CASSSTGGQPQHF	TGTGCCAGCAGCTCAACGGGGGGGCAGCCCCAGCATTTT